These T cell receptor beta chains were read from a single sample in a study of regulatory T cells. The protocol was immunoSEQ multiplex PCR, while the TCRdb copy is restricted to in-frame clones and leaves out a portion. The sample has 25,000 to 30,000 clones; under 95% are singletons. Input material: conventional CD4+ T cells sorted from blood. All receptors come from a person aged 18 to 30 with CD3G deficiency. The CDR3 runs from the conserved cysteine through the conserved F or W. A D gene is named only where the DNA matches it firmly. Size is stated for part of the rows, as once, few or many counts, or as a class when the clone is expanded.

v_gene: TRBV28; abundance: NA; j_gene: TRBJ1-4; d_gene: NA; CDR3aa: CASSRDNEKLFF; CDR3nt: TGTGCCAGCAGCCGGGATAATGAAAAACTGTTTTTT
v_gene: TRBV15; abundance: once; j_gene: TRBJ1-6; d_gene: NA; CDR3aa: CATSRDLYRLYNSPLHF; CDR3nt: TGTGCCACCAGCAGAGATTTATACCGTCTCTATAATTCACCCCTCCACTTT
v_gene: TRBV5-1; abundance: NA; j_gene: TRBJ1-2; d_gene: NA; CDR3aa: CASSLEPQPPNYGYTF; CDR3nt: TGCGCCAGCAGCTTGGAACCACAGCCGCCCAACTATGGCTACACCTTC
v_gene: TRBV28; abundance: NA; j_gene: TRBJ2-6; d_gene: NA; CDR3aa: CASSQHLSAQGANVLTF; CDR3nt: TGTGCCAGCAGTCAACACCTCTCGGCCCAGGGGGCCAACGTCCTGACTTTC
v_gene: TRBV7-9; abundance: NA; j_gene: TRBJ1-3; d_gene: TRBD1; CDR3aa: CASSFTGDWSNTIYF; CDR3nt: TGTGCCAGCAGCTTCACAGGGGACTGGAGTAACACCATATATTTT
v_gene: TRBV30; abundance: NA; j_gene: TRBJ2-1; d_gene: NA; CDR3aa: CAWSTGLNTYNEQFF; CDR3nt: TGTGCCTGGAGTACGGGACTTAATACCTACAATGAGCAGTTCTTC
v_gene: TRBV5-1; abundance: few; j_gene: TRBJ2-6; d_gene: NA; CDR3aa: CASSLPGANVLTF; CDR3nt: TGCGCCAGCAGCCTGCCTGGGGCCAACGTCCTGACTTTC
v_gene: TRBV7-9; abundance: NA; j_gene: TRBJ1-5; d_gene: NA; CDR3aa: CASSRGGLGNQPQHF; CDR3nt: TGTGCCAGCAGCCGGGGGGGGCTAGGCAATCAGCCCCAGCATTTT
v_gene: TRBV4-1; abundance: NA; j_gene: TRBJ1-6; d_gene: TRBD1; CDR3aa: CASSQAPRGYNSPLHF; CDR3nt: TGCGCCAGCAGCCAAGCCCCCAGGGGGTACAATTCACCCCTCCACTTT
v_gene: TRBV5-1; abundance: NA; j_gene: TRBJ2-3; d_gene: NA; CDR3aa: CASSLWGEDTQYF; CDR3nt: TGCGCCAGCAGCTTGTGGGGGGAAGATACGCAGTATTTT
v_gene: TRBV29-1; abundance: NA; j_gene: TRBJ2-7; d_gene: NA; CDR3aa: CSGLGISYPYEQYF; CDR3nt: TGCAGCGGCCTCGGGATCAGTTATCCCTACGAGCAGTACTTC
v_gene: TRBV7-9; abundance: NA; j_gene: TRBJ1-1; d_gene: NA; CDR3aa: CASSLAGGEAFF; CDR3nt: TGTGCCAGCAGCTTAGCGGGAGGGGAAGCTTTCTTT
v_gene: TRBV7-2; abundance: NA; j_gene: TRBJ2-1; d_gene: NA; CDR3aa: CASSLGSSAYNEQFF; CDR3nt: TGTGCCAGCAGCTTAGGTTCTAGCGCCTACAATGAGCAGTTCTTC
v_gene: TRBV18; abundance: NA; j_gene: TRBJ2-2; d_gene: NA; CDR3aa: CASSPAAAANTGELFF; CDR3nt: TGTGCCAGCTCACCCGCCGCAGCGGCTAACACCGGGGAGCTGTTTTTT
v_gene: TRBV7-4; abundance: NA; j_gene: TRBJ1-1; d_gene: TRBD1; CDR3aa: CASSLRAGGSFF; CDR3nt: TGTGCCAGCAGCTTAAGGGCAGGGGGTTCTTTCTTT
v_gene: TRBV5-1; abundance: few; j_gene: TRBJ2-4; d_gene: NA; CDR3aa: CASSQDSPKGIQYF; CDR3nt: TGCGCCAGCAGCCAAGACAGCCCCAAGGGTATTCAGTACTTC
v_gene: TRBV5-1; abundance: NA; j_gene: TRBJ2-2; d_gene: TRBD1; CDR3aa: CASSRTGGLDTGELFF; CDR3nt: TGCGCCAGCAGCCGGACAGGGGGCCTGGACACCGGGGAGCTGTTTTTT
v_gene: TRBV18; abundance: NA; j_gene: TRBJ1-2; d_gene: TRBD1; CDR3aa: CASSPFRQGDYGYTF; CDR3nt: TGTGCCAGCTCACCATTTCGACAGGGCGACTATGGCTACACCTTC
v_gene: TRBV28; abundance: few; j_gene: TRBJ2-2; d_gene: TRBD2; CDR3aa: CASSLTVGGRANTGELFF; CDR3nt: TGTGCCAGCAGTTTAACGGTTGGCGGGAGGGCGAACACCGGGGAGCTGTTTTTT
v_gene: TRBV19; abundance: NA; j_gene: TRBJ2-1; d_gene: TRBD1; CDR3aa: CASSLDRGSYNEQFF; CDR3nt: TGTGCCAGTAGCCTCGACAGGGGCTCCTACAATGAGCAGTTCTTC
v_gene: TRBV11-2; abundance: NA; j_gene: TRBJ2-5; d_gene: TRBD2; CDR3aa: CASSWLAGPQETQYF; CDR3nt: TGTGCCAGCAGTTGGCTAGCGGGACCTCAAGAGACCCAGTACTTC
v_gene: TRBV6-6; abundance: NA; j_gene: TRBJ1-2; d_gene: NA; CDR3aa: CASSRGVVNGYTF; CDR3nt: TGTGCCAGCAGTCGGGGGGTGGTCAATGGCTACACCTTC
v_gene: TRBV5-1; abundance: NA; j_gene: TRBJ2-3; d_gene: TRBD2; CDR3aa: CASSTGTSGSVAYF; CDR3nt: TGCGCCAGCAGCACCGGGACTAGCGGGTCGGTAGCGTATTTT
v_gene: TRBV28; abundance: NA; j_gene: TRBJ2-2; d_gene: TRBD2; CDR3aa: CASSLSTSGSYGELFF; CDR3nt: TGTGCCAGCAGTTTGTCGACTAGCGGGAGTTACGGGGAGCTGTTTTTT
v_gene: TRBV28; abundance: NA; j_gene: TRBJ2-3; d_gene: TRBD2; CDR3aa: CASSLRLAGGSDTQYF; CDR3nt: TGTGCCAGCAGTCTCCGACTAGCGGGGGGGTCTGACACGCAGTATTTT
v_gene: TRBV5-6; abundance: NA; j_gene: TRBJ1-6; d_gene: NA; CDR3aa: CASSPQRNSPLHF; CDR3nt: TGTGCCAGCAGCCCGCAGAGGAATTCACCCCTCCACTTT
v_gene: TRBV6-1; abundance: NA; j_gene: TRBJ1-4; d_gene: NA; CDR3aa: CASILWGPGEKLFF; CDR3nt: TGTGCCAGCATCTTATGGGGCCCGGGGGAAAAACTGTTTTTT
v_gene: TRBV29-1; abundance: NA; j_gene: TRBJ2-3; d_gene: NA; CDR3aa: CSVPQKLNRSLTDTQYF; CDR3nt: TGCAGCGTTCCACAGAAACTCAACCGCTCCCTCACAGATACGCAGTATTTT
v_gene: TRBV6-1; abundance: once; j_gene: TRBJ2-7; d_gene: NA; CDR3aa: CASSERGYEQYF; CDR3nt: TGTGCCAGCAGTGAACGGGGTTACGAGCAGTACTTC
v_gene: TRBV12-5; abundance: NA; j_gene: TRBJ1-6; d_gene: NA; CDR3aa: CASGLAGRGLDSPLHF; CDR3nt: TGTGCTAGTGGTTTGGCTGGAAGGGGTCTGGATTCACCCCTCCACTTT
v_gene: TRBV28; abundance: NA; j_gene: TRBJ2-6; d_gene: NA; CDR3aa: CASSPATAGANVLTF; CDR3nt: TGTGCCAGCAGTCCAGCGACAGCTGGGGCCAACGTCCTGACTTTC
v_gene: TRBV5-1; abundance: NA; j_gene: TRBJ1-1; d_gene: TRBD1; CDR3aa: CASSSRGPGTEAFF; CDR3nt: TGCGCCAGCAGCAGCAGGGGGCCGGGCACTGAAGCTTTCTTT
v_gene: TRBV28; abundance: NA; j_gene: TRBJ2-3; d_gene: NA; CDR3aa: CASATGTDTQYF; CDR3nt: TGTGCCAGCGCGACAGGCACAGATACGCAGTATTTT
v_gene: TRBV6-5; abundance: NA; j_gene: TRBJ2-6; d_gene: NA; CDR3aa: CASSYRVSGANVLTF; CDR3nt: TGTGCCAGCAGTTACAGAGTCTCTGGGGCCAACGTCCTGACTTTC
v_gene: TRBV7-9; abundance: NA; j_gene: TRBJ2-5; d_gene: NA; CDR3aa: CASSLAGALLQETQYF; CDR3nt: TGTGCCAGCAGCTTAGCGGGGGCCCTCCTCCAAGAGACCCAGTACTTC
v_gene: TRBV5-1; abundance: NA; j_gene: TRBJ1-1; d_gene: NA; CDR3aa: CASSPGGRSSTEAFF; CDR3nt: TGCGCCAGCAGCCCCGGGGGGCGATCTTCCACTGAAGCTTTCTTT